What follows describes a single TCR beta chain. These data come from a study of identical twins. Trimming took 3 bases from V and 3 from J, leaving 12 bases between them. The CDR3 contains 15 residues. Germline-derived CDR1 and CDR2 are SGHVS and FNYEAQ. TCRdb reprocessed the 5' RACE reads with MiXCR, giving one entry per CDR3 protein. The sample has a few hundred thousand distinct CDR3 sequences; 20% to 25% are singletons. These data were likewise used in another study, on T cells expressing NK-cell markers.

The chain links TRBV7-6 to TRBJ2-1; no definite D call. The specimen sequenced was CD4+ T cells sorted from blood. This sequence was found in a young woman in good health. CDR3 amino acids: CASSFSNVGYNEQFF. DNA of the CDR3: TGTGCCAGCAGCTTCTCCAACGTCGGCTACAATGAGCAGTTCTTC.